These 23 T cell receptor beta chains originate from one sample sequenced in a study of CXCR3-negative and CXCR3-positive naive CD8 T cells (dated by TCRdb to between 2017 and 2020). Sequencer: NextSeq 550. The Human TCR Profiling Kit (MiLaboratory) was used to make UMI-labeled 5' RACE TRB cDNA libraries. Each CDR3 protein sequence appears as one entry after TCRdb reprocessed the reads, and no DNA is included. This sample's listing comprises 90,000 to 95,000 distinct CDR3 sequences. Approximately 1.5% of the sample is taken by the ten largest. Sequencing was performed on naive CXCR3- CD8+ T cells from blood. The cell subset or site label, as the study defines it: CD45RO-CCR7+CD27+CD95- naive CD8+ T cells lacking CXCR3 (TNR3-). The receptor source for this set is a human donor in good health. Some clones in this sample may be carry-over from other donors' samples.

The chain has TRBV28 and TRBJ2-1. The germline V gene encodes CDR1 MDHEN and CDR2 SYDVKM. The length of the CDR3 is 12 residues. The CDR3 sequence: CASSLDAYEQFF.

The V gene is TRBV2, the J gene TRBJ1-1. The CDR3 spans 16 residues. Germline V gene data show CDR1 as SNHLY and CDR2 as FYNNEI. CDR3 sequence reads: CASSESSRWSNTEAFF. Full variable domain (rest looked up from reference TRBV2 and TRBJ1-1): EPEVTQTPSHQVTQMGQEVILRCVPISNHLYFYWYRQILGQKVEFLVSFYNNEISEKSEIFDDQFSVERPDGSNFTLKIRSTKLEDSAMYFCASSESSRWSNTEAFFGQGTRLTVV.

V gene TRBV2 combines with J gene TRBJ1-1; absent DNA, TCRdb's TRBD1 call cannot be checked. CDR1 SNHLY and CDR2 FYNNEI come from the germline V gene. The CDR3 sequence is 14 residues long. The CDR3 loop is CASSKGQLNTEAFF.

The chain couples TRBV10-3 to TRBJ2-7; TCRdb's D call, TRBD1, is unchecked because there is no DNA. CDR3 length: 13 residues. CDR1 is ENHRY, CDR2 SYGVKD, per germline. The CDR3 here is CAIRSPGDYEQYF.

V gene TRBV29-1 combines with J gene TRBJ2-1; lacking DNA, the TRBD1 call made by TCRdb goes unchecked. The CDR3 contains 11 residues. The V gene's germline CDR1 is SQVTM and CDR2 ANQGSEA. The CDR3 region is CSVQGGPEQFF.

This chain connects TRBV13 to TRBJ2-1. Germline CDR1 reads PRHDT; CDR2 reads FYEKMQ (reference sequence). CDR3 size: 15 residues. The CDR3 sequence is CASSSGLSSYNEQFF.

V gene TRBV6-6 combines with J gene TRBJ2-7; TCRdb's D call of TRBD1 is untestable without DNA. Germline values: CDR1 MNHNY, CDR2 SVGAGI (reference sequence). This CDR3 spans 12 amino acids. The CDR3 region is CASSWTVYEQYF.

The rearrangement uses TRBV9 and TRBJ2-3; TCRdb outputs TRBD1, but without DNA this stays unchecked. The CDR3 spans 16 residues. The germline V gene has CDR1 SGDLS and CDR2 YYNGEE. CDR3 amino acids: CASSVEAGGPADTQYF.

J is TRBJ2-1 and V is TRBV9. Germline values: CDR1 SGDLS, CDR2 YYNGEE. This CDR3 comprises 15 residues. CDR3 residues: CASSVSGSPNNEQFF.

The chain joins TRBV20-1 to TRBJ2-1. CDR1 is DFQATT and CDR2 is SNEGSKA in the germline V gene (reference sequence). CDR3 length equals 16 residues. The CDR3 is CSARDLIAEPPNEQFF.

The chain combines TRBV12-3 or TRBV12-4 with TRBJ1-1; TCRdb picks TRBD1, but there is no DNA to check that call. This CDR3 is 15 amino acids long. CDR3 residues: CASSSPGTSNTEAFF.

The V gene is TRBV29-1, the J gene TRBJ2-1; TCRdb's assignment of TRBD1 cannot be checked, as there is no DNA. The CDR3 is 14 residues long. Germline CDR1 and CDR2: SQVTM and ANQGSEA. Here the CDR3 reads CSVAGGHANNEQFF.

This chain joins TRBV29-1 and TRBJ1-2; TCRdb selects TRBD1, and the lack of DNA leaves this call unchecked. CDR3 length: 13 amino acids. Looked up from germline, CDR1 is SQVTM and CDR2 is ANQGSEA. CDR3 amino acids: CSVVQGGIYGYTF.

The V gene is TRBV12-3 or TRBV12-4, the J gene TRBJ2-7. The CDR3 runs to 15 residues. This CDR3 is CASSLGTDLPSEQYF.

J is TRBJ2-2 and V is TRBV19; the D call of TRBD1 rests on TCRdb alone, since no DNA is present to check it. Germline lookup yields CDR1 LNHDA and CDR2 SQIVND (reference sequence). This CDR3 has 20 residues. The CDR3 reads CASSARTGATPPLYTGELFF.

The chain recombines TRBV3-1 with TRBJ2-3. Germline lookup yields CDR1 LGHDT and CDR2 YNNKEL (reference sequence). The CDR3 loop spans 14 amino acids. The CDR3 here is CASSQGFSGDTQYF.

The chain links TRBV20-1 to TRBJ2-1; TCRdb's D call, TRBD2, is unchecked because there is no DNA. The CDR3 length is 14 residues. Germline V gene data show CDR1 as DFQATT and CDR2 as SNEGSKA (reference sequence). CDR3 loop: CSARERADYNEQFF.

The chain recombines TRBV18 with TRBJ2-6. Germline V lookup: CDR1 KGHSH, CDR2 LQKENI. This CDR3 has 15 amino acids. Here the CDR3 reads CASSPRNLASRFLTF.

The chain is built from TRBV5-1 and TRBJ1-1; TCRdb's D call, TRBD1, is unchecked because there is no DNA. CDR3 size: 13 residues. Germline V gene sequence: CDR1 SGHRS, CDR2 YFSETQ. The CDR3 spells CASSQFRGTEAFF.

The gene calls are TRBV27 and TRBJ1-1; TCRdb proposes TRBD1, but this gene call is untestable without DNA. This CDR3 is 14 amino acids long. The germline gives CDR1 MNHEY, CDR2 SMNVEV (reference sequence). The CDR3: CASSPLDSNTEAFF.

The V gene is TRBV14, the J gene TRBJ2-7; TCRdb reports TRBD1, a call that lacks DNA to check it against. The CDR3 has 13 residues. CDR1 SGHDN and CDR2 FVKESK come from the germline V gene. CDR3 residues: CASSQFRGYEQYF.

The chain uses TRBV10-3 and TRBJ2-7; TCRdb outputs TRBD1, but without DNA this stays unchecked. From germline, CDR1 is ENHRY and CDR2 SYGVKD. CDR3 length equals 13 residues. The CDR3 region is CAIRGTFPYEQYF.

V gene TRBV21-1 combines with J gene TRBJ2-5. TRBV21-1 is marked as a pseudogene. This CDR3 has 13 amino acids. The CDR3 loop reads CANNRQDKETQYF.